This T cell receptor (beta chain) was retrieved from a study of blood T cell repertoires in COVID-19. Study as a whole: The United States, Italy and Spain provided the acute and convalescent COVID-19 samples. T cells, B-cell-depleted T cells, or PBMCs provided the cDNA or gDNA that served as material.

Per the authors' pipeline: Reference gene primer amplification yielded estimated nucleated cell counts. The protocol was immunoSEQ multiplex PCR, while the TCRdb copy is restricted to in-frame clones and leaves out a portion. The V and J calls and clone size were taken over from that table, and D and trimming were inferred from the DNA. This sample has some 150,000 clones, with approximately 90% found just once. This TCR derives from a woman aged 45-60 years with acute or convalescent COVID-19. Sequences were obtained from peripheral blood.

The CDR3 sequence: CASSPGGFSSNQPQHF. CDR3 nucleotides: TGTGCCAGCAGCCCCGGGGGGTTTAGTAGCAATCAGCCCCAGCATTTT. The gene calls are TRBV28 and TRBJ1-5, with a possible D match to TRBD1 (5 bases). There are 16 residues in the CDR3. Germline CDR1 and CDR2: MDHEN and SYDVKM. V lost 6 bases and J lost 0, with 15 bases in between.